This T cell receptor (beta chain) derives from a study of cytotoxic CD8 clonotypes in ibrutinib-treated CLL. Study-level findings and limits: Clonality rose at ibrutinib response, held steady in sustained remission, and fell toward baseline at progression.

As concerns this clone: Its antigen is undetermined.

Sequencing sought depths of 1 in 200,000 to 1 in 1 million T cells. The method was immunoSEQ multiplex PCR; TCRdb's version includes in-frame clones alone and lacks a portion of them. The table shows 150,000 or so clones, with more than 70% occurring only once. The CDR3 length is 14 residues. The germline V gene encodes CDR1 MGHRA and CDR2 YSYEKL. V shed 10 bases and J 4 bases; nucleotides not matched to a gene: 12. The source material was PBMCs, sampled after 36 months of ibrutinib treatment. The chain carries TRBV4-1 and TRBJ2-7, with 8 bases fitting TRBD2. This TCR derives from a human donor with chronic lymphocytic leukemia. The CDR3 reads CANQWQRGSYEQYF. DNA for the CDR3: TGCGCCAACCAATGGCAGCGGGGGTCGTACGAGCAGTACTTC.